This entry is about one TCR beta chain. Its antigen is still unknown. The CDR3 covers 13 residues. Germline CDR1 reads DFQATT; CDR2 reads SNEGSKA (reference sequence). V shed 3 bases, J shed 5 bases, and the junction held 7 bases outside the gene matches. These data are taken from a study of T-cell memory formation after mild COVID-19. Findings and caveats of the study: Mainly in CM and EM were contracting CD4+ clones; CD8+ were in EMRA. Day 15 to 85 contracting clones showed balanced CD4/CD8; later expanders leaned CD4+.

Via MiXCR, TCRdb re-called the 5' RACE reads, giving one row per CDR3 protein. The sample shows roughly 130,000 distinct CDR3 sequences, over 15% of them seen only once. The clonotype was recovered from a man aged 18 to 35 who had mild COVID-19 (a few samples of this study predate the infection). Cell type and time point are not known. This chain links TRBV20-1 with TRBJ2-7, with TRBD1 matching 7 bases. Sequenced input: PBMCs or a T cell subset sorted from them (not recorded which). CDR3 coding DNA: TGCAGTGCTAGTACCCAAACAGGGGACGAGCAGTACTTC. Its translation is CSASTQTGDEQYF.